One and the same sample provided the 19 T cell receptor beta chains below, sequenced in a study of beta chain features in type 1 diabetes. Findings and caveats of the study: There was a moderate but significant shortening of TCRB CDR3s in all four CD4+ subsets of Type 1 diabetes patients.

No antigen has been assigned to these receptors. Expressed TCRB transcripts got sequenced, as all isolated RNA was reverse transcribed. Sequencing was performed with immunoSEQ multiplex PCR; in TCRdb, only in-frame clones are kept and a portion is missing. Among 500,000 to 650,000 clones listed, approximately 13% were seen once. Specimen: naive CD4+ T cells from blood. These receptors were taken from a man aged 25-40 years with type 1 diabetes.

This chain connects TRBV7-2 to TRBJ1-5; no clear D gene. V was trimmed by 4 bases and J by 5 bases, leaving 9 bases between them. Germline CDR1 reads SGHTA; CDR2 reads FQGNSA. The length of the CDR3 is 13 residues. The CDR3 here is CASSSNGDQPQHF. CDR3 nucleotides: TGTGCCAGCAGCTCTAACGGTGATCAGCCCCAGCATTTT. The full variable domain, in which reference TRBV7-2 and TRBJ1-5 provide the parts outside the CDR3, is GAGVSQSPSNKVTEKGKDVELRCDPISGHTALYWYRQSLGQGLEFLIYFQGNSAPDKSGLPSDRFSAERTGGSVSTLTIQRTQQEDSAVYLCASSSNGDQPQHFGDGTRLSIL.

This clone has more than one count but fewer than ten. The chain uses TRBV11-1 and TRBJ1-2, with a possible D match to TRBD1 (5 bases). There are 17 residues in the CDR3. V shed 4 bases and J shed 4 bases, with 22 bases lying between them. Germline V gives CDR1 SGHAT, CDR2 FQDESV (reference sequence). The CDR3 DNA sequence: TGTGCCAGCAGCTCGCCTCGGGGCTCCCTATCCATCTATGGCTACACCTTC. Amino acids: CASSSPRGSLSIYGYTF.

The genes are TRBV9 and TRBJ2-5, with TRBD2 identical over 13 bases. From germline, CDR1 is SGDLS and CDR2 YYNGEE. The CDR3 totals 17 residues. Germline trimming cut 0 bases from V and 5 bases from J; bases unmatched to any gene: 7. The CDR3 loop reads CASSVAQGLAGRETQYF. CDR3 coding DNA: TGTGCCAGCAGCGTAGCCCAGGGACTAGCGGGGAGGGAGACCCAGTACTTC.

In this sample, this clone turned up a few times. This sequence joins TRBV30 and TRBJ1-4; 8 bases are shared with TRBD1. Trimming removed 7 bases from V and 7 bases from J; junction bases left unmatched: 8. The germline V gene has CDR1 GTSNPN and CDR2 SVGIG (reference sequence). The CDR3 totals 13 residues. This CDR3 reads CAFVVRGREKLFF. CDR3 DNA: TGTGCCTTTGTAGTCAGGGGGCGTGAAAAACTGTTTTTT.

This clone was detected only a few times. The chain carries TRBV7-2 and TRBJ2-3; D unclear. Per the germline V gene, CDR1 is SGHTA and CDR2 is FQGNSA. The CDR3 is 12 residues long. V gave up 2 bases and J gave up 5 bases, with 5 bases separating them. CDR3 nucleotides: TGTGCCAGCAGCTTATTTAAAGATACGCAGTATTTT. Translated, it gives CASSLFKDTQYF. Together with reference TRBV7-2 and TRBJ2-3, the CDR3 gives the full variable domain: GAGVSQSPSNKVTEKGKDVELRCDPISGHTALYWYRQSLGQGLEFLIYFQGNSAPDKSGLPSDRFSAERTGGSVSTLTIQRTQQEDSAVYLCASSLFKDTQYFGPGTRLTVL.

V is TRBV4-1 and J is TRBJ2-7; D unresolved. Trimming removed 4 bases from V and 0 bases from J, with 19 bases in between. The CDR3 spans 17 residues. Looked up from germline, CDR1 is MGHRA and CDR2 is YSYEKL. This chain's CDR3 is CASSPIGRAPSSYEQYF. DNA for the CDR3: TGCGCCAGCAGCCCAATTGGTCGTGCCCCGAGCTCCTACGAGCAGTACTTC.

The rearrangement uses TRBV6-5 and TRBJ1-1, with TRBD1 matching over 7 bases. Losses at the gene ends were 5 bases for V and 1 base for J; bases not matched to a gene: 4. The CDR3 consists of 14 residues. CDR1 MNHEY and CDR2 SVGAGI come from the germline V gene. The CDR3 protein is CASSAGQWNTEAFF. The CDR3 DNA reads TGTGCCAGCAGTGCGGGACAGTGGAACACTGAAGCTTTCTTT.

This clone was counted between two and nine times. The CDR3 is CASSVGDSRQETQYF. The CDR3 DNA sequence: TGCGCCAGCAGCGTGGGGGACAGTCGGCAAGAGACCCAGTACTTC. The rearrangement links TRBV5-1 to TRBJ2-5; 7 bases are shared with TRBD1. Germline assignment: CDR1 SGHRS and CDR2 YFSETQ. The CDR3 covers 15 residues. The V and J ends lost 4 bases and 2 bases, in that order; junction bases with no gene match: 8.

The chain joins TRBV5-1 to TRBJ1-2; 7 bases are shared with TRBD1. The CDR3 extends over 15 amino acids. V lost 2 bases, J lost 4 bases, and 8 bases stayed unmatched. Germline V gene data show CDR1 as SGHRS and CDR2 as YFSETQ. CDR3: CASSLSTGDPYGYTF. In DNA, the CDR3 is TGCGCCAGCAGCTTAAGTACAGGGGATCCCTATGGCTACACCTTC.

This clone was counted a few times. The CDR3 sequence: CASSLKGTDTQYF. For the CDR3, the DNA is TGTGCCAGCAGCTTGAAGGGCACAGATACGCAGTATTTT. The V and J genes are TRBV5-5 and TRBJ2-3; D is unclear. The CDR3 covers 13 residues. The V gene's germline CDR1 is SGHKS and CDR2 YYEKEE (reference sequence). Trimming left V 1 base short and J 1 base short, with 4 bases between.

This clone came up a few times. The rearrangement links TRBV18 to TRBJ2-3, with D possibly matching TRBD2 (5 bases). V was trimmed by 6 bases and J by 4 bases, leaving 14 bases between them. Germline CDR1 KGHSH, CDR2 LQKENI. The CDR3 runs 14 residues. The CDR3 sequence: CASSIEGSADTQYF. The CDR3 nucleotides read TGTGCCAGCTCGATCGAGGGCAGTGCAGATACGCAGTATTTT.

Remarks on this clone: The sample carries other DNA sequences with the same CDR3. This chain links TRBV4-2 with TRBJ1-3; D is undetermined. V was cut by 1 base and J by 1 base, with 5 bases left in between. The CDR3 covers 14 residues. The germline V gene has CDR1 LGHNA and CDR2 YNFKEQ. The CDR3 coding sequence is TGTGCCAGCAGCCAAGGGGTTTCTGGAAACACCATATATTTT. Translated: CASSQGVSGNTIYF.

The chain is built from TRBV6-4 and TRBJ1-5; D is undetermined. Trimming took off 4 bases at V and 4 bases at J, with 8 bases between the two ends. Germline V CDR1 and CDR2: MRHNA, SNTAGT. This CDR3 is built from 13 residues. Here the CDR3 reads CASSVTGNQPQHF. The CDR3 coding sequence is TGTGCCAGCAGTGTTACGGGGAATCAGCCCCAGCATTTT.

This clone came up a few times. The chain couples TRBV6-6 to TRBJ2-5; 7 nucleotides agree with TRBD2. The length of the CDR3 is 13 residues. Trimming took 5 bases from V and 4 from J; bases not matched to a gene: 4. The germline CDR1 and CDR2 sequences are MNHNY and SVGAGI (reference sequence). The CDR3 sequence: CASSGEGLETQYF. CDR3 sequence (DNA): TGTGCCAGCAGTGGGGAGGGGCTAGAGACCCAGTACTTC.

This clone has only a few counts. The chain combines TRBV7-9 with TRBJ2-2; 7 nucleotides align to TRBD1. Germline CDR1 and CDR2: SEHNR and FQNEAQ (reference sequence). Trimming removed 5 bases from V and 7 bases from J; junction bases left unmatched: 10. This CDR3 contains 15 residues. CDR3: CASSTGEARGGELFF. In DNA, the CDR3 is TGTGCCAGCAGCACAGGGGAAGCTCGAGGCGGGGAGCTGTTTTTT.

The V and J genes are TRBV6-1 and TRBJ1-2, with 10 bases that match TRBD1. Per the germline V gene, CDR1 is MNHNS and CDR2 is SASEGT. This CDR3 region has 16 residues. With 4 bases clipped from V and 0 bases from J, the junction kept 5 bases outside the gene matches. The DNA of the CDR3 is TGTGCCAGCAGTGGATACGGACAGGGGGCTAACTATGGCTACACCTTC. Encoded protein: CASSGYGQGANYGYTF.

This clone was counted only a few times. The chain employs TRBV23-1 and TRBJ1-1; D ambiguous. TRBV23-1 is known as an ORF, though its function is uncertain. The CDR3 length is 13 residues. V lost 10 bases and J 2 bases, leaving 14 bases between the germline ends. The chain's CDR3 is CATLPAANTEAFF. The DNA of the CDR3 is TGCGCCACCCTCCCGGCCGCTAACACTGAAGCTTTCTTT.

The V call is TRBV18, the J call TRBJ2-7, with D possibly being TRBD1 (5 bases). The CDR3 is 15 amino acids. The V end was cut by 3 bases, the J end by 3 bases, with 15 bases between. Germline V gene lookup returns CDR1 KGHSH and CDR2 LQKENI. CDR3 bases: TGTGCCAGCTCACCTCGACAGAACAAAATCTACGAGCAGTACTTC. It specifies CASSPRQNKIYEQYF.

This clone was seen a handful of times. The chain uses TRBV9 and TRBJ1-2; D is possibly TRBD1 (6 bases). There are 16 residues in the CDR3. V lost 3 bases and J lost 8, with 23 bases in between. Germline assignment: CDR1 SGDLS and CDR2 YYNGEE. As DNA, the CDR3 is TGTGCCAGCAGCGCAGACTCGACAGGTCCAAGTGGGGGCTACACCTTC. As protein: CASSADSTGPSGGYTF.